Listed below are T cell receptor beta chains from one sample, sequenced in a study of T cell changes during pregnancy in multiple sclerosis. Repertoires were generated with immunoSEQ multiplex PCR, while TCRdb's copy carries only in-frame clones and drops some. Of around 58,000 clones listed, 75% to 95% were seen once; the top ten hold about 0.85%. The sequencing here drew on peripheral blood, taken before pregnancy. These receptors all come from a female donor with multiple sclerosis, enrolled in a pregnancy study. The CDR3 runs from the conserved cysteine through the conserved F or W. The D gene is left open where the match is weak. Size is stated for part of the rows, as once, few or many counts, or as a class when the clone is expanded.

TRBJ1-2	TRBV7-2	-	-	TGTGCCAGCAACCCGACAGAGGTGGGTTATGGCTACACCTTC	CASNPTEVGYGYTF
TRBJ1-1	TRBV18	once	-	TGTGCCAGCTCGCAACTACTTGACACTGAAGCTTTCTTT	CASSQLLDTEAFF
TRBJ1-3	TRBV10-2	-	-	TGCGCCAGCAGTGATGGGGGGTCTGGAAACACCATATATTTT	CASSDGGSGNTIYF
TRBJ1-4	TRBV6-6	-	TRBD1	TGTGCCAGCAAAACCGACAGGGGGCCGTCGGAAAAACTGTTTTTT	CASKTDRGPSEKLFF
TRBJ1-3	TRBV4-2	-	-	TGTGCCAGCAGCCAAGATCGTCCAGGGCTTGGAAACACCATATATTTT	CASSQDRPGLGNTIYF
TRBJ2-7	TRBV7-9	once	-	TGTGCCAGCAGCTTACCATCATTCGAGCAGTACTTC	CASSLPSFEQYF
TRBJ2-7	TRBV6-6	-	-	TGTGCCAGCAGACAGGGAAGAATGTACGAGCAGTACTTC	CASRQGRMYEQYF
TRBJ1-1	TRBV11-3	-	TRBD1	TGTGCCAGCAGCCTAGGACAGGGCAACACTGAAGCTTTCTTT	CASSLGQGNTEAFF
TRBJ2-7	TRBV5-5	-	-	TGTGCCAGCAGCTTGGGAGGCGGCCAGCAGTACTTC	CASSLGGGQQYF
TRBJ2-1	TRBV6-4	-	-	TGTGCCAGCAGTGACTGGCCGTACAATGAGCAGTTCTTC	CASSDWPYNEQFF
TRBJ2-7	TRBV5-8	-	-	TGTGCCAGCAGCTCACAGGGAAGGGACGCCGAGCAGTACTTC	CASSSQGRDAEQYF
TRBJ2-1	TRBV7-6	-	-	TGTGCCAGCAGCTTAGTGAGTGAGAATGAGCAGTTCTTC	CASSLVSENEQFF
TRBJ1-1	TRBV6-1	-	TRBD1	TGTGCCAGCAGCAAGACAGGGGATAGTTCCAGTGAAGCTTTCTTT	CASSKTGDSSSEAFF
TRBJ2-2	TRBV2	-	TRBD1	TGTGCCAGCAGTGACCAGGGACAGGGACCGAACACCGGGGAGCTGTTTTTT	CASSDQGQGPNTGELFF
TRBJ1-1	TRBV11-2	-	-	TGTGCCAGCAGCTTAGGGGGGGGATCTGAAGCTTTCTTT	CASSLGGGSEAFF
TRBJ2-1	TRBV4-3	-	TRBD2	TGCGCCAGCAGCCGGAGCAGCCAGCGGGGGGAGCAGTTCTTC	CASSRSSQRGEQFF
TRBJ2-7	TRBV21-1	-	-	TGTGCCAGCAACCGGGAAAATTTCTCCTACGAGCAGTACTTC	CASNRENFSYEQYF
TRBJ1-5	TRBV6-1	once	TRBD1	TGTGCCAGCAGTCCGCGGACAGGGAACAATCAGCCCCAGCATTTT	CASSPRTGNNQPQHF
TRBJ2-5	TRBV6-4	-	TRBD1	TGTGCCAGCAGTGACTGGGACAGGGAAGAGACCCAGTACTTC	CASSDWDREETQYF
TRBJ1-2	TRBV7-9	-	TRBD1	TGTGCCAGCAGCCTAGATTTAGGGACAGGGGATCGCTACACCTTC	CASSLDLGTGDRYTF
TRBJ2-1	TRBV18	-	-	TGTGCCAGCTCACCACCGGGCCCGAGCGGTGAGCAGTTCTTC	CASSPPGPSGEQFF
TRBJ2-7	TRBV6-5	-	TRBD1	TGTGCCAGCACCGGACAGGGGCAATACGAGCAGTACTTC	CASTGQGQYEQYF
TRBJ1-6	TRBV9	-	-	TGTGCCAGCAGCGTAGCGGCAGGGTCAGGTAATTCACCCCTCCACTTT	CASSVAAGSGNSPLHF
TRBJ1-5	TRBV10-2	-	-	TGCGCCAGCAGTGCGAGGGGGGGGATGAGCAATCAGCCCCAGCATTTT	CASSARGGMSNQPQHF
TRBJ2-7	TRBV6-5	-	-	TGTGCCAGCAGTTACTCAAGGCAGGGATTGTCCTACGAGCAGTACTTC	CASSYSRQGLSYEQYF
TRBJ2-3	TRBV7-3	-	TRBD2	TGTGCCAGCAGCCGTCTAGCGGGGACAGATACGCAGTATTTT	CASSRLAGTDTQYF
TRBJ1-6	TRBV12-2	-	-	TGTGCAAGTCACCCCGGTCTTCCGCCGCGGGACAGGGGATCACCCCTCCACTTT	CASHPGLPPRDRGSPLHF
TRBJ1-4	TRBV6-5	few	TRBD1	TGTGCCAGCAGCGACAGGGCTCTCAATGAAAAACTGTTTTTT	CASSDRALNEKLFF
TRBJ1-1	TRBV7-2	-	-	TGTGCCAGCAGCTTGGACAGAATTATGAACACTGAAGCTTTCTTT	CASSLDRIMNTEAFF
TRBJ2-3	TRBV7-3	-	TRBD2	TGTGCCAGCAGCCAAAGGACTAGAGGAGATACGCAGTATTTT	CASSQRTRGDTQYF
TRBJ1-4	TRBV7-9	-	-	TGTGCCAGCAGCTTAGACGGGGGAATCAATGAAAAACTGTTTTTT	CASSLDGGINEKLFF
TRBJ1-2	TRBV7-2	-	TRBD1	TGTGCCAGCAGCCCCCGACAGGGCGATGGCTACACCTTC	CASSPRQGDGYTF
TRBJ2-7	TRBV6-1	-	-	TGTGCCAGCAGTTTGCGGTCCACTGCGGGGTACGAGCAGTACTTC	CASSLRSTAGYEQYF
TRBJ2-3	TRBV4-3	-	-	TGCGCCAGCAGCCAAGAAGAGGGGGTTGGCACAGATACGCAGTATTTT	CASSQEEGVGTDTQYF
TRBJ2-7	TRBV6-5	-	-	TGTGCCAGCAGTTACGGACAGTTCTACGAGCAGTACTTC	CASSYGQFYEQYF
TRBJ1-6	TRBV5-4	-	-	TGTGCCAGCAGCCCGACAGGCTCCCACAATTCACCCCTCCACTTT	CASSPTGSHNSPLHF
TRBJ2-3	TRBV4-2	-	TRBD2	TGTGCCAGCAGTCCCACGGTTGCGGGGGGCACAGATACGCAGTATTTT	CASSPTVAGGTDTQYF
TRBJ1-2	TRBV7-9	once	TRBD1	TGTGCCAGCAGCGTGGGACAGGGGGACGGCTATGGCTACACCTTC	CASSVGQGDGYGYTF
TRBJ1-1	TRBV7-8	-	-	TGTGCCAGCAGCTTATCGGGTAACCTGAACACTGAAGCTTTCTTT	CASSLSGNLNTEAFF
TRBJ2-7	TRBV9	-	-	TGTGCCAGCAGCGTATTGCCCACTAACGAGCAGTACTTC	CASSVLPTNEQYF
TRBJ2-2	TRBV10-3	-	-	TGTGCCATCAGGGAGTGGGCTTTAGCGAACACCGGGGAGCTGTTTTTT	CAIREWALANTGELFF
TRBJ1-2	TRBV7-9	-	TRBD1	TGTGCCAGCAGCGCCCGGGACAGGGGCCACTATGGCTACACCTTC	CASSARDRGHYGYTF
TRBJ1-2	TRBV29-1	-	-	TGCAGCGTTGCACAGGTGAACTATGGCTACACCTTC	CSVAQVNYGYTF
TRBJ1-4	TRBV27	-	-	TGTGCCAGCTCGAGGCAGGGAAATGAAAAACTGTTTTTT	CASSRQGNEKLFF
TRBJ2-5	TRBV4-2	-	TRBD2	TGTGCCAGCAGCCAAGGATCCGGGACTAGCCAAGAGACCCAGTACTTC	CASSQGSGTSQETQYF
TRBJ1-3	TRBV7-9	-	-	TGTGCCAGCAGCTTAGATCCGGGAAACACCATATATTTT	CASSLDPGNTIYF
TRBJ1-2	TRBV27	-	TRBD1	TGTGCCAGCACTGGCCAGGGGGCAAACTATGGCTACACCTTC	CASTGQGANYGYTF
TRBJ1-1	TRBV4-3	-	-	TGCGCCAGCAGCCAAGATAGGGGCAGTGTAGCTTTCTTT	CASSQDRGSVAFF
TRBJ1-3	TRBV5-6	-	TRBD1	TGTGCCAGCAGCTACCCGGACAGGGGAAGGTCTGGAAACACCATATATTTT	CASSYPDRGRSGNTIYF